Shown below are 20 T cell receptor beta chains from a single sample sequenced in a study of blood T cell repertoires in COVID-19. Repertoires were generated with immunoSEQ multiplex PCR, while TCRdb's copy carries only in-frame clones and drops some. The table lists 110,000 to 150,000 clones, 84% of them singletons. The specimen was peripheral blood. The receptors derive from a man aged 55 to 70 with active or convalescent COVID-19.

J is TRBJ2-7 and V is TRBV5-4; TRBD2 agrees at 11 bases. CDR1 SGHNT and CDR2 YYREEE come from the germline V gene (reference sequence). The CDR3 loop spans 17 amino acids. Losses at the gene ends were 0 bases for V and 0 bases for J; bases not matched to a gene: 5. The CDR3 DNA sequence: TGTGCCAGCAGCTTGGTCCCTAGCGGGGGGTACTCCTACGAGCAGTACTTC. Encoded protein: CASSLVPSGGYSYEQYF.

V gene TRBV19 combines with J gene TRBJ2-5; 9 bases are a match to TRBD1. The germline CDR1 and CDR2 sequences are LNHDA and SQIVND (reference sequence). This CDR3 has 15 amino acids. The V segment lost 5 bases and the J segment 2 bases; nucleotides outside the gene matches: 6. CDR3 bases: TGTGCCAGTAGTGCCCGGGACAGGGATCAAGAGACCCAGTACTTC. Translated: CASSARDRDQETQYF. Using reference TRBV19 and TRBJ2-5 for the parts outside the CDR3, the full variable domain is DGGITQSPKYLFRKEGQNVTLSCEQNLNHDAMYWYRQDPGQGLRLIYYSQIVNDFQKGDIAEGYSVSREKKESFPLTVTSAQKNPTAFYLCASSARDRDQETQYFGPGTRLLVL.

This rearrangement joins TRBV20-1 to TRBJ2-1; 11 bases match TRBD2. V lost 3 bases, J lost 14 bases, and 12 bases stayed unmatched. This CDR3 region has 14 residues. Germline V gene sequence: CDR1 DFQATT, CDR2 SNEGSKA (reference sequence). Here the CDR3 reads CSASGLAGGGGEFF. In DNA form, the CDR3 reads TGCAGTGCTAGTGGTCTAGCGGGAGGCGGTGGGGAGTTCTTC.

The chain employs TRBV6-4 and TRBJ2-3; TRBD2 aligns across 7 bases. Germline V lookup: CDR1 MRHNA, CDR2 SNTAGT. The V gene end was trimmed by 6 bases and the J gene end by 0 bases; junction bases not matched to a gene: 9. CDR3 size: 16 residues. The CDR3 spells CASSKETSLSTDTQYF. The CDR3 DNA follows: TGTGCCAGCAGCAAAGAGACTAGCCTCAGCACAGATACGCAGTATTTT.

The chain links TRBV5-6 to TRBJ2-2; 7 nucleotides line up with TRBD1. CDR1 and CDR2 from the germline V gene are SGHDT and YYEEEE. The CDR3 is made up of 16 amino acids. V lost 2 bases to trimming and J lost 4 bases; unmatched junction nucleotides: 8. Written as DNA, the CDR3 is TGTGCCAGCAGCTTCGAAGGGGGCAGTTTCACCGGGGAGCTGTTTTTT. Amino acids: CASSFEGGSFTGELFF.

The chain carries TRBV2 and TRBJ2-3, with 7 bases identical to TRBD1. The ends lost 1 base at V and 5 bases at J; junction bases unmatched: 12. Germline loops: CDR1 SNHLY, CDR2 FYNNEI. The CDR3 extends over 17 amino acids. The CDR3: CASSEVGGGRGKDTQYF. The CDR3 nucleotides are TGTGCCAGCAGTGAAGTTGGGGGCGGCAGGGGGAAAGATACGCAGTATTTT.

This clone was counted a few times. This rearrangement joins TRBV9 to TRBJ2-5; possible D gene TRBD1, 8 bases. Germline V gene lookup returns CDR1 SGDLS and CDR2 YYNGEE. Trimming shortened V by 0 bases and J by 7 bases, and 16 bases separated the two germline ends. CDR3 length equals 15 residues. The CDR3 DNA sequence: TGTGCCAGCAGCGTAGAGTCAGGGGGCGGGGGGACCCAGTACTTC. This encodes CASSVESGGGGTQYF. The full variable domain, in which reference TRBV9 and TRBJ2-5 provide the parts outside the CDR3, is DSGVTQTPKHLITATGQRVTLRCSPRSGDLSVYWYQQSLDQGLQFLIQYYNGEERAKGNILERFSAQQFPDLHSELNLSSLELGDSALYFCASSVESGGGGTQYFGPGTRLLVL.

The count of this clone is one. The chain is built from TRBV9 and TRBJ1-4; D is ambiguous. The V gene's germline CDR1 is SGDLS and CDR2 YYNGEE. The V end was cut by 0 bases, the J end by 6 bases, with 9 bases between. The CDR3 is 14 residues long. In DNA, the CDR3 is TGTGCCAGCAGCGTAGGGGGAGTGGATGAAAAACTGTTTTTT. It codes for CASSVGGVDEKLFF. The whole variable domain, filled in from reference TRBV9 and TRBJ1-4, reads DSGVTQTPKHLITATGQRVTLRCSPRSGDLSVYWYQQSLDQGLQFLIQYYNGEERAKGNILERFSAQQFPDLHSELNLSSLELGDSALYFCASSVGGVDEKLFFGSGTQLSVL.

The rearrangement joins TRBV18 to TRBJ2-2; TRBD1 matches 9 bases. Germline CDR1 KGHSH, CDR2 LQKENI. J was trimmed by 1 base and V by 6 bases; bases with no gene match: 6. The CDR3 length is 16 residues. CDR3 loop: CASSQGQGENTGELFF. The CDR3 region has the DNA TGTGCCAGCTCCCAGGGACAGGGAGAGAACACCGGGGAGCTGTTTTTT.

This clone came up once. V and J are TRBV7-6 and TRBJ1-4, with 7 bases matching TRBD1. CDR1 and CDR2 (germline): SGHVS, FNYEAQ. The CDR3 loop spans 17 amino acids. Trimming at V came to 2 bases and at J to 2 bases, leaving 8 bases not matched to a gene. The CDR3 spells CASSLRPQGGTNEKLFF. CDR3 bases: TGTGCCAGCAGCTTAAGACCTCAGGGGGGTACTAATGAAAAACTGTTTTTT.

V gene TRBV10-3 combines with J gene TRBJ2-5, with 7 bases lining up with TRBD2. CDR1 is ENHRY, CDR2 SYGVKD, per germline. The CDR3 consists of 14 residues. V gave up 8 bases and J gave up 5 bases; unmatched junction bases: 11. Here the CDR3 reads CAIGTPRGIETQYF. CDR3 nucleotides: TGTGCCATCGGGACTCCGCGGGGGATCGAGACCCAGTACTTC.

This chain uses TRBV7-2 with TRBJ2-7; TRBD2 agrees at 9 bases. Germline values: CDR1 SGHTA, CDR2 FQGNSA. CDR3 length equals 15 residues. The trim removed 1 base at V and 9 bases at J, leaving 10 bases unmatched. CDR3 region: CASSLDPSGVSGQYF. CDR3 in DNA: TGTGCCAGCAGCTTAGACCCTAGCGGGGTGTCTGGGCAGTACTTC.

The genes are TRBV6-5 and TRBJ1-2; 8 bases match TRBD1. Germline CDR1 reads MNHEY; CDR2 reads SVGAGI. This CDR3 spans 12 amino acids. The V gene end was trimmed by 7 bases and the J gene end by 7 bases; junction bases not matched to a gene: 5. CDR3 coding DNA: TGTGCCAGCAACAGGGGGAATCGTGGCTACACCTTC. Protein product: CASNRGNRGYTF.

The chain employs TRBV6-5 and TRBJ1-2; no definite D call. Germline V gene sequence: CDR1 MNHEY, CDR2 SVGAGI. The V end lost 0 bases, the J end lost 4 bases, and 12 bases lay between the germline ends. The CDR3 consists of 15 residues. Here the CDR3 reads CASSYSKYGSYGYTF. CDR3 bases: TGTGCCAGCAGTTACTCGAAATACGGGAGCTATGGCTACACCTTC.

This clone was detected only once. The chain joins TRBV5-1 to TRBJ1-1; no definite D call. CDR3 length: 14 amino acids. Trimming left V 0 bases short and J 7 bases short, with 13 bases between. Germline V gene sequence: CDR1 SGHRS, CDR2 YFSETQ. CDR3: CASSLGGNQFEAFF. The CDR3, as DNA: TGCGCCAGCAGCTTGGGAGGGAACCAATTTGAAGCTTTCTTT.

CDR3 sequence: CASSARQGMNNEQFF. As DNA, the CDR3 is TGTGCCAGCAGCGCACGACAGGGGATGAACAATGAGCAGTTCTTC. The chain employs TRBV7-9 and TRBJ2-1; TRBD1 aligns across 8 bases. The CDR3 is made up of 15 amino acids. With 5 bases clipped from V and 5 bases from J, the junction kept 8 bases outside the gene matches. Germline V gene lookup returns CDR1 SEHNR and CDR2 FQNEAQ (reference sequence).

The chain recombines TRBV27 with TRBJ2-1; a weak D match, TRBD2 (6 bases). The V end lost 5 bases, the J end lost 0 bases, and 11 bases lay between the germline ends. The CDR3 runs 15 residues. Germline V gene sequence: CDR1 MNHEY, CDR2 SMNVEV (reference sequence). The CDR3 is CASSELASSYNEQFF. CDR3 nucleotides: TGTGCCAGCAGTGAACTAGCAAGCTCCTACAATGAGCAGTTCTTC.

The gene calls are TRBV28 and TRBJ1-2, with D unclear. CDR3 length equals 12 residues. V lost 5 bases and J lost 7, with 11 bases in between. Germline V lookup: CDR1 MDHEN, CDR2 SYDVKM. The CDR3, as DNA: TGTGCCAGCAGTCCCTCGATAGCTGGCTACACCTTC. It yields the protein CASSPSIAGYTF.

The CDR3 sequence: CASSSGQVETDTQYF. CDR3 DNA sequence: TGTGCCAGCAGCTCAGGACAGGTGGAAACAGATACGCAGTATTTT. V usage is TRBV11-2 and J usage is TRBJ2-3; 7 positions agree with TRBD1. Losses at the gene ends were 4 bases for V and 3 bases for J; bases not matched to a gene: 7. This CDR3 is 15 amino acids long. Germline CDR1 SGHAT, CDR2 FQNNGV.

This sequence joins TRBV30 and TRBJ2-1; 7 bases map to TRBD1. The V gene's germline CDR1 is GTSNPN and CDR2 SVGIG (reference sequence). With V trimmed by 1 base and J by 9 bases, 9 bases remained unmatched. This CDR3 is built from 14 residues. CDR3 nucleotide sequence: TGTGCCTGGAGTGGTCCCGGACAGGTCGGTGAGCAGTTCTTC. Translating gives CAWSGPGQVGEQFF.